This TCR beta chain was recovered during a study of blood T cell repertoires in COVID-19. Turning to the study itself: COVID-19 samples, acute and convalescent, were from the United States, Italy and Spain.

TCRdb's copy holds only in-frame clones and misses some; the assay was immunoSEQ multiplex PCR. The data contain more than 250,000 clones, about four fifths of them singletons. This clone occurred a few times. Donors were grouped by their self-reported clinical history. Participants in the exposed group had met a COVID-19 case in the 2 weeks before joining the study. Germline V gene sequence: CDR1 SGHAT, CDR2 FQNNGV. J was trimmed by 0 bases and V by 4 bases; bases with no gene match: 6. The CDR3 sequence is 16 residues long. This TCR derives from a middle-aged man who had been exposed to COVID-19. The gene calls are TRBV11-2 and TRBJ2-3, with TRBD1 identical over 8 bases. Sequences were obtained from PBMCs or T cells enriched from blood (not recorded which). The CDR3 sequence is CASSSGQASSTDTQYF. The CDR3 region has the DNA TGTGCCAGCAGCTCGGGACAGGCGAGTAGCACAGATACGCAGTATTTT.